This TCR beta chain was sequenced for a study of cytomegalovirus exposure and HLA in healthy donors. Notes on the study in general: When the data were analyzed later, several of the most significant clusters appeared to be linked to common viral pathogens. Later examination showed HLA-associated TCR beta chains had greater clonal expansion than equally common others. The analysis excluded some indistinguishable V segments, including TRBV6-2 and TRBV6-3.

Deletions cut 6 bases from V and 1 base from J, with 9 bases between. The germline gives CDR1 SNHLY, CDR2 FYNNEI. The CDR3 runs 14 residues. Worth noting for this clone: Its antigen is not known.

The PCR employed 60 Vbeta primers together with 13 Jbeta primers. Only in-frame clones appear in the TCRdb table, and some are missing; sequencing was by immunoSEQ multiplex PCR. The sample carries under 120,000 clones, 74% recorded once. The receptor was derived from a man aged 50 to 59 in good health and CMV-seropositive. The J gene is TRBJ2-2, the V gene TRBV2; possible D gene TRBD2, 5 bases. Sequencing was carried out using PBMCs. DNA of the CDR3: TGTGCCAGCAGAGGACTGGAGAACACCGGGGAGCTGTTTTTT. It yields the protein CASRGLENTGELFF. Filled out from reference TRBV2 and TRBJ2-2, the complete variable domain reads EPEVTQTPSHQVTQMGQEVILRCVPISNHLYFYWYRQILGQKVEFLVSFYNNEISEKSEIFDDQFSVERPDGSNFTLKIRSTKLEDSAMYFCASRGLENTGELFFGEGSRLTVL.